A single sample gave rise to the 7 T cell receptor beta chains below, sequenced in a study of shared clonotypes between healthy human individuals. Measured with immunoSEQ multiplex PCR; TCRdb has only the in-frame clones, and not every one. The repertoire includes around 550,000 clones, around 95% of them detected once, and over 0.095% sits in the top ten. Terminally differentiated effector memory CD45RA+ cells were excluded by CCR7 positive selection of CD45RO-negative cells. Sequenced material: naive CD8+ T cells sorted from blood. The receptors stem from a woman aged 30 to 39 in good health.

The chain combines TRBV9 with TRBJ1-5; TRBD1 might be the D (5 bases). The CDR3 runs to 14 residues. CDR1 is SGDLS and CDR2 is YYNGEE in the germline V gene. The V gene lost 3 bases and the J gene lost 5 bases, with 12 bases spanning the gap. CDR3 region: CASSEGRAHQPQHF. In nucleotides, the CDR3 is TGTGCCAGCAGCGAGGGCAGGGCCCATCAGCCCCAGCATTTT. The whole variable domain, filled in from reference TRBV9 and TRBJ1-5, reads DSGVTQTPKHLITATGQRVTLRCSPRSGDLSVYWYQQSLDQGLQFLIQYYNGEERAKGNILERFSAQQFPDLHSELNLSSLELGDSALYFCASSEGRAHQPQHFGDGTRLSIL.

The chain carries TRBV5-8 and TRBJ2-7; the match to TRBD2 covers 7 bases. The CDR3 runs 11 residues. Losses at the gene ends were 7 bases for V and 3 bases for J; bases not matched to a gene: 1. Germline assignment: CDR1 SGHTS and CDR2 YDEGEE. The CDR3 reads CASGGGYEQYF. The CDR3 coding sequence is TGTGCCAGCGGCGGGGGCTACGAGCAGTACTTC.

This clone was found once. The chain's CDR3 is CASSPGVFTYEQYF. In nucleotides, the CDR3 is TGTGCCAGCAGCCCTGGCGTTTTCACCTACGAGCAGTACTTC. The chain carries TRBV5-6 and TRBJ2-7; D not resolved. Trimming cost V 4 bases and J 2 bases, with 13 bases left between them. CDR3 size: 14 residues. Germline values: CDR1 SGHDT, CDR2 YYEEEE.

The table lists this clone with a count of one. The V call is TRBV6-1, the J call TRBJ2-1, with D hard to call. The V end was cut by 3 bases, the J end by 4 bases, with 10 bases between. This CDR3 spans 14 amino acids. Germline CDR1 and CDR2: MNHNS and SASEGT. The CDR3: CASSDQNSYNEQFF. The CDR3 nucleotides are TGTGCCAGCAGTGACCAGAACAGTTACAATGAGCAGTTCTTC.

A remark on this clone: Additional DNA sequences in this sample encode the identical CDR3. The V gene is TRBV6-5, the J gene TRBJ2-7, with 8 bases aligning to TRBD1. Trimming removed 6 bases from V and 6 bases from J; junction bases left unmatched: 4. The CDR3 consists of 12 residues. Looked up from germline, CDR1 is MNHEY and CDR2 is SVGAGI. This CDR3 is CASSPTGGEQYF. The CDR3 region has the DNA TGTGCCAGCAGCCCTACAGGGGGCGAGCAGTACTTC.

The chain is built from TRBV2 and TRBJ1-2; 7 positions match TRBD1. The CDR3 runs to 12 residues. V shed 6 bases and J 6 bases; nucleotides not matched to a gene: 4. CDR1 is SNHLY, CDR2 FYNNEI, per germline. The CDR3 loop is CASRGTVNGYTF. CDR3 in DNA: TGTGCCAGCAGGGGGACAGTCAATGGCTACACCTTC.

The rearrangement uses TRBV27 and TRBJ2-7; D is possibly TRBD1 or TRBD2 (5 bases each). The V gene's germline CDR1 is MNHEY and CDR2 SMNVEV (reference sequence). V was clipped by 4 bases and J by 4 bases, with 20 bases between them. CDR3 size: 16 residues. This chain's CDR3 is CASSSYFSGTKYEQYF. The CDR3 coding sequence is TGTGCCAGCAGTTCCTACTTTTCCGGGACGAAGTACGAGCAGTACTTC.